These 6 T cell receptor beta chains came from one sample sequenced in a study of T cells after yellow fever vaccination. TCRdb ran MiXCR on the 5' RACE reads and lists one entry per CDR3 protein. This sample carries 620,000 or so distinct CDR3 sequences, about a sixth of them seen once, and the ten largest clones take roughly a sixth. This sample comprised PBMCs, obtained around 5 days after the first yellow fever vaccination. Receptors were obtained from a man aged 18 to 35 who received the YFV17D yellow fever vaccine.

This clonotype was counted many times. The chain uses TRBV7-2 and TRBJ2-2, with a weak D call TRBD1 (5 bases). The CDR3 length is 16 residues. Germline assignment: CDR1 SGHTA and CDR2 FQGNSA. The V and J ends lost 2 bases and 5 bases respectively, with 15 bases between them. The CDR3 reads CASSLSRQGWTGELFF. The CDR3 DNA sequence: TGTGCCAGCAGCTTAAGTCGGCAGGGTTGGACCGGGGAGCTGTTTTTT.

This clonotype came up many times. The chain uses TRBV18 and TRBJ2-7, with D tentatively TRBD1 or TRBD2 (5 bases each). This CDR3 is built from 13 residues. Germline V gives CDR1 KGHSH, CDR2 LQKENI. V gave up 3 bases and J gave up 3 bases, with 9 bases separating them. DNA for the CDR3: TGTGCCAGCTCACCCGGGACCCACTACGAGCAGTACTTC. Translation: CASSPGTHYEQYF.

In this sample, this clonotype turned up a few times. J is TRBJ2-3 and V is TRBV10-3; TRBD1 is a possible D gene (5 bases). V was trimmed by 8 bases and J by 1 base, leaving 10 bases between them. CDR1 ENHRY and CDR2 SYGVKD come from the germline V gene. This CDR3 region has 13 residues. The CDR3 reads CAIEARGTDTQYF. The CDR3 DNA follows: TGTGCCATCGAGGCCAGGGGCACAGATACGCAGTATTTT.

The table lists this clonotype with a few counts. V is TRBV7-2 and J is TRBJ2-1; TRBD2 matches 7 bases. Looked up from germline, CDR1 is SGHTA and CDR2 is FQGNSA. This CDR3 has 12 residues. V lost 5 bases to trimming and J lost 10 bases; unmatched junction nucleotides: 5. The CDR3 bases are TGTGCCAGCAGCCCGGGGGGTTGGGAGCAGTTCTTC. Protein product: CASSPGGWEQFF.

This clonotype has just a few counts. The chain's CDR3 is CASSLVGNGYTF. The CDR3 DNA reads TGTGCCAGCAGCTTAGTTGGGAATGGCTACACCTTC. The chain carries TRBV11-2 and TRBJ1-2; D is uncertain. The CDR3 consists of 12 residues. V lost 1 base, J lost 6 bases, and 6 bases lay in between. Germline V gene lookup returns CDR1 SGHAT and CDR2 FQNNGV.

The V call is TRBV24-1, the J call TRBJ2-1; no firm D call. Trimming left V 4 bases short and J 9 bases short, with 9 bases between. The CDR3 length is 12 residues. Germline V gives CDR1 KGHDR, CDR2 SFDVKD. CDR3 sequence: CATSDWSGEQFF. The DNA of the CDR3 is TGTGCCACCAGTGACTGGAGTGGTGAGCAGTTCTTC.